This TCR beta chain comes out of a study of response to subunit inactivated influenza vaccine (dated by TCRdb to 2017 to 2018). Regarding the study in general: Deep quantitative T cell receptor repertoire profiling was used in the study to track responses to a trivalent subunit inactivated influenza vaccine. Results the study describes overall, beyond this receptor: The authors proposed that each seasonal influenza vaccination may bring in only a limited number of new T cells.

As regards this clonotype: The specificity of this receptor is unknown. Per-nucleotide qualities are absent, and no much larger clonotype sits a single base away.

Libraries were constructed by RT-PCR. Sequencing was performed on an Illumina HiSeq 2500. The raw public reads went through TCRdb reprocessing: fastp at Q25, MiXCR clone calling, in-frame beta chains kept. Each CDR3 protein gets just one entry, which takes the most common genes and DNA from the rows behind it. Across this sample there are more than 700,000 distinct CDR3 sequences, with about 20% seen only once. About 9.4% of the sample rests with the top ten. Trimming removed 2 bases from V and 5 bases from J, leaving 26 bases between the germline ends. CDR1 is given as DFQATT and CDR2 as SNEGSKA, both from the germline V gene (reference sequence). The CDR3 sequence holds 18 residues, the cysteine and phenylalanine included. The kept DNA is CDR3 alone, 54 bases in frame from the first base.

The sequences come from PBMCs from blood, collected 5 to 6 days after vaccination. The sequence links TRBV20-1 to TRBJ2-3, and TRBD1 may be the D gene, going by 6 matching bases. This clonotype originated in a man between 45 and 60 years old who received an inactivated influenza vaccine. Donor details come from another sample of the same person, matched by shared clones. The CDR3 loop reads CSARTGHRAPGLGDTQYF. The nucleotide sequence is given as TGCAGTGCTAGAACAGGGCATAGGGCGCCAGGCCTGGGAGATACGCAGTATTTT.